These 10 T cell receptor beta chains originate from one sample sequenced in a study of T cell responses to AZD1222 COVID-19 vaccine. Data came from immunoSEQ multiplex PCR; TCRdb stores just in-frame clones and leaves some out. The table has around 130,000 clones, roughly 86% seen once; the top ten hold about 3%. Sequenced here: peripheral blood, sampled 28 days after the second AZD1222 dose. The receptors shown here come from an adult who received the AZD1222 COVID-19 vaccine.

The chain carries TRBV19 and TRBJ2-6, with unresolved D. Germline CDR1 LNHDA, CDR2 SQIVND (reference sequence). There are 14 residues in the CDR3. Trimming removed 4 bases at V and 2 bases at J, with 6 bases between. Written as DNA, the CDR3 is TGTGCCAGTAGTAGTGGGGCTGGGGCCAACGTCCTGACTTTC. This sequence encodes CASSSGAGANVLTF.

The V gene is TRBV7-9, the J gene TRBJ1-2; D uncertain. Deletions cut 5 bases from V and 8 bases from J, with 15 bases between. Germline V gene sequence: CDR1 SEHNR, CDR2 FQNEAQ (reference sequence). CDR3 length equals 13 residues. The CDR3 region is CASSRGVDGGYTF. The DNA for the CDR3 is TGTGCCAGCAGCCGCGGGGTGGACGGCGGCTACACCTTC.

The V gene is TRBV5-5, the J gene TRBJ1-4; D remains ambiguous. The germline V gene encodes CDR1 SGHKS and CDR2 YYEKEE (reference sequence). CDR3 size: 17 residues. Trimming removed 0 bases at V and 7 bases at J, with 19 bases between. CDR3 amino acids: CASSLVSLGESSEKLFF. The DNA of the CDR3 is TGTGCCAGCAGCTTGGTGAGTCTCGGGGAATCGAGTGAAAAACTGTTTTTT.

This clone was recorded a few times. The rearrangement links TRBV5-1 to TRBJ2-1; the D gene could be TRBD1 or TRBD2 (6 bases each). The germline V gene encodes CDR1 SGHRS and CDR2 YFSETQ. The V gene lost 1 base and the J gene lost 7 bases, with 15 bases spanning the gap. The CDR3 sequence is 15 residues long. The CDR3 nucleotides are TGCGCCAGCAGCTTGAACGGGGGCGAAAGTAATGAGCAGTTCTTC. The encoded protein is CASSLNGGESNEQFF. The full variable domain, in which reference TRBV5-1 and TRBJ2-1 provide the parts outside the CDR3, is KAGVTQTPRYLIKTRGQQVTLSCSPISGHRSVSWYQQTPGQGLQFLFEYFSETQRNKGNFPGRFSGRQFSNSRSEMNVSTLELGDSALYLCASSLNGGESNEQFFGPGTRLTVL.

V and J are TRBV2 and TRBJ1-6; 7 positions agree with TRBD1. Germline CDR1 SNHLY, CDR2 FYNNEI. This CDR3 region has 14 residues. J lost 1 base, V lost 6 bases, and 0 bases had no gene match. This CDR3 is CASRGQSYNSPLHF. The DNA of the CDR3 is TGTGCCAGCAGGGGACAGTCCTATAATTCACCCCTCCACTTT.

This clone showed up just once. The CDR3 DNA follows: TGTGCCAGCAGCGTAGAACGTCGGGGGAGCACTGAAGCTTTCTTT. Encoded protein: CASSVERRGSTEAFF. V usage is TRBV9 and J usage is TRBJ1-1, with D maybe TRBD1 (5 bases). CDR3 length: 15 residues. The germline CDR1 and CDR2 sequences are SGDLS and YYNGEE. Trimming cost V 0 bases and J 4 bases, with 13 bases left between them.

Judged by abundance, this clone is medium-sized. In DNA form, the CDR3 reads TGTGCCAGCAGCACACCTAACTACGAGCAGTACTTC. This translates into CASSTPNYEQYF. The chain combines TRBV7-2 with TRBJ2-7; D uncertain. Germline CDR1 is SGHTA and CDR2 is FQGNSA. The CDR3 is made up of 12 amino acids. Trimming removed 5 bases from V and 3 bases from J, with 8 bases in between. The whole variable domain, remainder taken from reference TRBV7-2 and TRBJ2-7, is GAGVSQSPSNKVTEKGKDVELRCDPISGHTALYWYRQSLGQGLEFLIYFQGNSAPDKSGLPSDRFSAERTGGSVSTLTIQRTQQEDSAVYLCASSTPNYEQYFGPGTRLTVT.

The chain is built from TRBV11-2 and TRBJ1-2, with D perhaps TRBD1 (5 bases). The CDR3 is 15 residues long. CDR1 is SGHAT, CDR2 FQNNGV, per germline. The germline V and J ends were trimmed by 5 bases and 4 bases, with 17 bases remaining between them. The CDR3 region is CASSGGTPGVYGYTF. The CDR3 nucleotides read TGTGCCAGCAGCGGGGGAACACCTGGAGTCTATGGCTACACCTTC. Full variable domain (missing parts from reference TRBV11-2 and TRBJ1-2): EAGVAQSPRYKIIEKRQSVAFWCNPISGHATLYWYQQILGQGPKLLIQFQNNGVVDDSQLPKDRFSAERLKGVDSTLKIQPAKLEDSAVYLCASSGGTPGVYGYTFGSGTRLTVV.

The chain carries TRBV4-1 and TRBJ2-3; 7 nucleotides agree with TRBD2. V shed 8 bases, J shed 0 bases, and the junction held 5 bases outside the gene matches. CDR1 is MGHRA and CDR2 is YSYEKL in the germline V gene. There are 14 residues in the CDR3. The CDR3 region is CASGGVPSTDTQYF. In DNA, the CDR3 is TGCGCCAGCGGGGGGGTCCCCAGCACAGATACGCAGTATTTT.

This chain links TRBV27 with TRBJ1-6; 9 nucleotides match TRBD1. The CDR3 spans 14 residues. CDR1 is MNHEY and CDR2 is SMNVEV in the germline V gene (reference sequence). With V trimmed by 6 bases and J by 14 bases, 11 bases remained unmatched. The CDR3: CASRPGQGSGTLHF. Here the CDR3 DNA reads TGTGCCAGCAGGCCCGGACAGGGGTCAGGAACCCTCCACTTT.